This TCR beta chain is from a study of cytomegalovirus exposure and HLA in healthy donors. PCR used 60 Vbeta primers and 13 Jbeta primers. Generated by immunoSEQ multiplex PCR, the TCRdb table keeps only in-frame clones and is missing some. This sample has about 120,000 clones, with approximately 8% found just once. This clone was counted a few times. Germline lookup yields CDR1 MGHRA and CDR2 YSYEKL. With V trimmed by 1 base and J by 6 bases, 12 bases remained unmatched. The CDR3 is made up of 17 amino acids. This receptor was obtained from a woman in her thirties or forties in good health and CMV-seropositive. The sequenced sample consisted of PBMCs. The chain employs TRBV4-1 and TRBJ1-1, with TRBD1 matching 9 bases. CDR3 sequence reads: CASSQAGTGPLDSEAFF. In DNA, the CDR3 is TGCGCCAGCAGCCAAGCCGGGACAGGGCCCTTAGATTCTGAAGCTTTCTTT.